Shown below are 9 T cell receptor beta chains from a single sample sequenced in a study of immune aging and cytomegalovirus after organ transplant. Time point reported: five sample-tagged time points from pre-transplant (day -1) to day 368 post-transplant, pooled. A microwell BD Rhapsody targeted mRNA and AbSeq workflow captured the cells and built the libraries. TCRdb itself ran the single-cell sequencing reads through MiXCR, one entry per CDR3 protein. The data show roughly 23,000 distinct CDR3 sequences, with approximately 40% seen just once and approximately 26% held by the top ten. These receptors have no known antigen. Sequencing was performed on CMV peptide-activated CD4+ and CD8+ T cells sorted from blood, taken at five time points, pooled. Subset specified: sorted CD8+CD137+ and CD4+CD154+ T cells after roughly 12 h CMV IE-1 peptide stimulation. These receptors all come from a female donor who had a heart transplant and CMV viremia.

This clonotype was recorded at least ten times. V usage is TRBV18 and J usage is TRBJ2-7; 8 positions agree with TRBD2. Germline values: CDR1 KGHSH, CDR2 LQKENI. The CDR3 totals 15 residues. V gave up 3 bases and J gave up 2 bases; unmatched junction bases: 6. DNA for the CDR3: TGTGCCAGCTCACCGGGACCGGGAGGGACCTACGAGCAGTACTTC. This translates into CASSPGPGGTYEQYF.

Concerning this clonotype: Lacking the conserved final phenylalanine or tryptophan, this CDR3 likely reflects a read error. The chain is built from TRBV12-3 or TRBV12-4 and TRBJ2-1, with D unresolved. Deletions cut 5 bases from V and 4 bases from J, with 18 bases between. The CDR3 runs to 16 residues. CDR3 nucleotides: TGTGCCAGCAGTCTCGGTGGCAGGTACCGTTACAATGAGCAGTTCCTT. This codes for CASSLGGRYRYNEQFL.

In this sample, this clonotype turned up a few times. This chain links TRBV9 with TRBJ1-3; perhaps TRBD1 as D (5 bases). Germline assignment: CDR1 SGDLS and CDR2 YYNGEE. V was shortened by 4 bases and J by 4 bases, with 12 bases between the two germline ends. The CDR3 spans 14 residues. CDR3 bases: TGTGCCAGCAGCTCCCCGGGGCCAGGAAACACCATATATTTT. It encodes CASSSPGPGNTIYF.

On this clonotype itself: A single base separates this from a much larger clone, so it may be a read error. The J gene is TRBJ2-2, the V gene TRBV6-1; D assignment may be TRBD1 or TRBD2 (5 bases each). Germline assignment: CDR1 MNHNS and CDR2 SASEGT. The CDR3 runs 14 residues. This chain's CDR3 is CASSEVRGTGEPFF. The CDR3 coding sequence is TGTGCCAGCAGTGAAGTACGAGGGACCGGGGAGCCGTTTTTT.

Many counts were recorded for this clonotype. The chain employs TRBV2 and TRBJ2-7; D might be TRBD2 (7 bases). The CDR3 covers 15 residues. Germline V gives CDR1 SNHLY, CDR2 FYNNEI. The ends were cut back, 7 bases at V and 1 base at J, with 17 bases in the middle. CDR3 sequence: CASKPKGGFSYEQYF. The CDR3 nucleotides are TGTGCCAGCAAACCTAAGGGGGGGTTTTCCTACGAGCAGTACTTC.

The chain uses TRBV7-6 and TRBJ2-7, with 8 bases fitting TRBD1. This CDR3 is built from 14 residues. The ends lost 5 bases at V and 6 bases at J; junction bases unmatched: 9. In germline, CDR1 is SGHVS, CDR2 FNYEAQ. Here the CDR3 reads CASSRGQGKGEQYF. The DNA of the CDR3 is TGTGCCAGCAGCCGAGGACAGGGAAAAGGCGAGCAGTACTTC.

Concerning this clonotype: A junction boundary mismatches the germline segment, possibly from a read error. J is TRBJ2-7 and V is TRBV7-9; D not certain. This CDR3 is 14 amino acids long. Germline V CDR1 and CDR2: SEHNR, FQNEAQ (reference sequence). DNA of the CDR3: TGTGCCTGCAGCGCCCCCGGTTTAGTCCACGAGCAGTACTTC. The encoded protein is CACSAPGLVHEQYF. Together with reference TRBV7-9 and TRBJ2-7, the CDR3 gives the full variable domain: DTGVSQNPRHKITKRGQNVTFRCDPISEHNRLYWYRQTLGQGPEFLTYFQNEAQLEKSRLLSDRFSAERPKGSFSTLEIQRTEQGDSAMYLCACSAPGLVHEQYFGPGTRLTVT.

This clonotype was seen ten or more times. The rearrangement joins TRBV3-1 to TRBJ2-7; D unclear. V lost 1 base and J lost 5, with 9 bases in between. This CDR3 region has 13 residues. Germline V gives CDR1 LGHDT, CDR2 YNNKEL (reference sequence). CDR3 nucleotides: TGTGCCAGCAGCCAAGTTCGTGGGAACGAGCAGTACTTC. Translated, it gives CASSQVRGNEQYF.

This clonotype is a singleton in its sample. The chain joins TRBV4-1 to TRBJ1-5; D is undetermined. The germline V gene encodes CDR1 MGHRA and CDR2 YSYEKL. Deletions cut 4 bases from V and 9 bases from J, with 19 bases between. The CDR3 totals 15 residues. CDR3 in DNA: TGCGCCAGCAGCCGAGAGGAGTCAGCAAGGCGGCCCCAGCATTTT. It is translated as CASSREESARRPQHF.